This T cell receptor (beta chain) was recovered during a study of lymphopenia after photon versus proton radiotherapy. Study-wide results and caveats: Post-nadir TCR diversity decline inversely tracked overall survival among those who died. After lymphocyte nadir, photon-treated repertoires showed oligoclonal expansion, especially CD8+ Temra. Relative stability marked proton patients; photon patients lost diversity and naive cells.

V lost 0 bases to trimming and J lost 5 bases, with 8 bases between them. This CDR3 comprises 13 residues. CDR1 is SGHNT, CDR2 YYREEE, per germline (reference sequence). TCRdb keeps only in-frame clones here, not all; method: immunoSEQ multiplex PCR. The sample includes 55,000 to 70,000 clones, around 90% of them seen just once. This clone was recorded once. Its cognate antigen is unknown. This sequence was found in a woman in her 40s with cholangiocarcinoma. Sample: peripheral blood, taken from a patient treated with photon-based radiotherapy. The rearrangement joins TRBV5-4 to TRBJ1-2; D remains ambiguous. The CDR3 sequence: CASSLDLEYGYTF. CDR3 sequence (DNA): TGTGCCAGCAGCTTGGATCTCGAGTATGGCTACACCTTC.